This is a list of T cell receptor beta chains from one sample in a study of T cells in Graves' hyperthyroidism and ophthalmopathy. TCRdb passed the multiplex PCR reads through MiXCR, listing each CDR3 protein once. The repertoire holds fewer than 650,000 distinct CDR3 sequences, with about 15% as singletons. Material for sequencing was blood. The receptors were sampled from a woman in her thirties with Graves' hyperthyroidism that later progressed to Graves' ophthalmopathy. Each CDR3 is given with its conserved first and last residue. The D gene is left open where the match is weak.

J gene: TRBJ1-5; V gene: TRBV30; D gene: .; CDR3 protein: CAWSPVGRGTLNQPQHF
J gene: TRBJ2-7; V gene: TRBV5-1; D gene: .; CDR3 protein: CASRPDQVGVEQYF
J gene: TRBJ2-2; V gene: TRBV18; D gene: .; CDR3 protein: CASSPSTGTSGELFF
J gene: TRBJ2-7; V gene: TRBV18; D gene: TRBD2; CDR3 protein: CASSTGTSLTYEQYF
J gene: TRBJ2-3; V gene: TRBV29-1; D gene: .; CDR3 protein: CSAKTGHTISTDTQYF
J gene: TRBJ2-5; V gene: TRBV6-1; D gene: TRBD1; CDR3 protein: CASSPHRDSVKETQYF
J gene: TRBJ2-7; V gene: TRBV9; D gene: TRBD2; CDR3 protein: CASSVEGSGVTYEQYF
J gene: TRBJ2-7; V gene: TRBV6-1; D gene: TRBD1; CDR3 protein: CASARTGETYEQYF
J gene: TRBJ1-1; V gene: TRBV28; D gene: .; CDR3 protein: CASRPTLRNTEAFF
J gene: TRBJ2-1; V gene: TRBV7-9; D gene: .; CDR3 protein: CASSLGSRVYNEQFF
J gene: TRBJ2-1; V gene: TRBV14; D gene: .; CDR3 protein: CASSQELVRNEQFF
J gene: TRBJ1-2; V gene: TRBV7-2; D gene: .; CDR3 protein: CASSLVGGPGYTF
J gene: TRBJ2-5; V gene: TRBV30; D gene: TRBD1; CDR3 protein: CAWSVIGGEETQYF
J gene: TRBJ2-5; V gene: TRBV7-2; D gene: .; CDR3 protein: CASSLDRWQQETQYF
J gene: TRBJ2-1; V gene: TRBV27; D gene: .; CDR3 protein: CASSLIRGSSYNEQFF
J gene: TRBJ2-7; V gene: TRBV5-6; D gene: .; CDR3 protein: CASSSLQFKPYEQYF
J gene: TRBJ2-7; V gene: TRBV27; D gene: TRBD1; CDR3 protein: CASSLTGVAYEQYF
J gene: TRBJ2-1; V gene: TRBV12-5; D gene: TRBD2; CDR3 protein: CASGSRGGAGLVGEQFF
J gene: TRBJ2-7; V gene: TRBV20-1; D gene: .; CDR3 protein: CSASGGEPYEQYF
J gene: TRBJ2-2; V gene: TRBV12-3/TRBV12-4; D gene: TRBD2; CDR3 protein: CASNSGGEDRVTGELFF
J gene: TRBJ1-5; V gene: TRBV30; D gene: TRBD1; CDR3 protein: CAWSEPTGTNQPQHF
J gene: TRBJ2-1; V gene: TRBV3-1; D gene: TRBD2; CDR3 protein: CASSQDGGSPYNGQFF
J gene: TRBJ1-2; V gene: TRBV28; D gene: TRBD1; CDR3 protein: CASSPGTGGAFANYGYTF
J gene: TRBJ2-1; V gene: TRBV3-1; D gene: .; CDR3 protein: CASRGTTFGEQFF
J gene: TRBJ2-7; V gene: TRBV6-2/TRBV6-3; D gene: TRBD2; CDR3 protein: CASNGLAGISYEQYF
J gene: TRBJ1-5; V gene: TRBV20-1; D gene: .; CDR3 protein: CSAIGPNQPQHF
J gene: TRBJ2-1; V gene: TRBV2; D gene: TRBD1; CDR3 protein: CASRATYFGQDGFF
J gene: TRBJ1-1; V gene: TRBV12-3/TRBV12-4; D gene: .; CDR3 protein: CASSLSSTEAFF
J gene: .; V gene: TRBV7-2; D gene: .; CDR3 protein: CASSLATDIQFF
J gene: TRBJ1-4; V gene: TRBV7-8; D gene: TRBD1; CDR3 protein: CASARGTVEKLFF
J gene: TRBJ2-7; V gene: TRBV6-1; D gene: .; CDR3 protein: CASSLGRSSTPYEQYF
J gene: TRBJ1-1; V gene: TRBV6-1; D gene: TRBD1; CDR3 protein: CASRDRIYTEAFF
J gene: TRBJ2-7; V gene: TRBV10-3; D gene: .; CDR3 protein: CAISEPGRKDYEQYF
J gene: TRBJ2-2; V gene: TRBV19; D gene: TRBD1; CDR3 protein: CASSPHRGASTGELFF
J gene: TRBJ1-1; V gene: TRBV15; D gene: .; CDR3 protein: CATSYSENTEAFF
J gene: TRBJ1-3; V gene: TRBV28; D gene: .; CDR3 protein: CASRSTGNTIYF
J gene: TRBJ2-2; V gene: TRBV18; D gene: TRBD2; CDR3 protein: CASSPYPASGSNRNGELFF
J gene: TRBJ1-2; V gene: TRBV19; D gene: .; CDR3 protein: CASILPPAGGYTF
J gene: TRBJ1-4; V gene: TRBV5-1; D gene: .; CDR3 protein: CASSLAEEGSEKLFF
J gene: TRBJ1-6; V gene: TRBV6-1; D gene: TRBD1; CDR3 protein: CASTPLRDRYNSPLHF
J gene: TRBJ2-7; V gene: TRBV6-2/TRBV6-3; D gene: TRBD1; CDR3 protein: CASRSGQLSSYEQYF
J gene: TRBJ2-2; V gene: TRBV10-3; D gene: TRBD1; CDR3 protein: CAIKGTENTGELFF
J gene: TRBJ2-1; V gene: TRBV19; D gene: .; CDR3 protein: CASSIGAWGEQFF
J gene: TRBJ1-2; V gene: TRBV6-5; D gene: .; CDR3 protein: CASSYEFRTYGYTF
J gene: TRBJ2-7; V gene: TRBV9; D gene: .; CDR3 protein: CASSVGTGISFEQYF
J gene: TRBJ2-1; V gene: TRBV7-3; D gene: TRBD2; CDR3 protein: CASSLGSVAGRGEQFF
J gene: TRBJ2-5; V gene: TRBV7-2; D gene: TRBD2; CDR3 protein: CATQRASGSFETQYF
J gene: TRBJ1-5; V gene: TRBV12-3/TRBV12-4; D gene: TRBD1; CDR3 protein: CASSFWDRANQPQHF
J gene: TRBJ2-7; V gene: TRBV29-1; D gene: TRBD2; CDR3 protein: CSVEVLAGDHEQYF
J gene: TRBJ2-3; V gene: TRBV6-4; D gene: TRBD1; CDR3 protein: CASSEGQGARTDTQYF
J gene: TRBJ2-3; V gene: TRBV12-3/TRBV12-4; D gene: TRBD2; CDR3 protein: CASSLAVGIDTQYF
J gene: TRBJ2-5; V gene: TRBV10-3; D gene: TRBD1; CDR3 protein: CAISERSVGQGQETQYF